Listed below are T cell receptor beta chains from one sample, sequenced in a study of shared clonotypes between healthy human individuals. Profiling relied on immunoSEQ multiplex PCR, and the TCRdb table lists in-frame clones only, not all of them. In the table there are roughly 2.2 million clones, roughly 92% of which are singletons. The sample taken for sequencing was naive CD4+ T cells from PBMCs. These receptors originate from a man between 18 and 29 years old in good health. Some clones in this sample may be carry-over from other donors' samples. CDR3s include the opening cysteine and the closing phenylalanine or tryptophan. A D gene is named only where the DNA matches it firmly. A clone size is listed for some rows: how often the clone was seen (once, few, many), or a class if it is expanded.

TRBJ1-5	TRBV6-6	.	TRBD1	TGTGCCAGCATAAGGGGGCGAAATCAGCCCCAGCATTTT	CASIRGRNQPQHF
TRBJ2-7	TRBV5-4	.	.	TGTGCCAGCAGCCGCGAGGCGACCTACGAGCAGTACTTC	CASSREATYEQYF
TRBJ2-1	TRBV11-3	.	TRBD2	TGTGCCAGCAGCTTAGATGTGGGGTTAGCGGGAGGCCGGGGTGAGCAGTTCTTC	CASSLDVGLAGGRGEQFF
TRBJ2-7	TRBV7-2	.	TRBD1	TGTGCCAGCAGCTTGCAACAGGGGGCGGCCTACGAGCAGTACTTC	CASSLQQGAAYEQYF
TRBJ2-1	TRBV6-5	.	TRBD2	TGTGCCAGCAGGCGACTAGCGGGAGCCGATGAGCAGTTCTTC	CASRRLAGADEQFF
TRBJ2-7	TRBV6-1	.	.	TGTGCCAGCAGTCAGGGGCCTACTACCTACGAGCAGTACTTC	CASSQGPTTYEQYF
TRBJ2-1	TRBV7-9	.	TRBD2	TGTGCCAGCAGCTTATCATCCGGGACTAGAGATTCCTACAATGAGCAGTTCTTC	CASSLSSGTRDSYNEQFF
TRBJ1-5	TRBV25-1	.	.	TGTGCCAGCAGTGAGCCAGGGGTTAGCAATCAGCCCCAGCATTTT	CASSEPGVSNQPQHF
TRBJ2-4	TRBV11-1	.	.	TGTGCCAGCAGCCTTGGGGCCCCCGGGGAAAACATTCAGTACTTC	CASSLGAPGENIQYF
TRBJ2-7	TRBV6-4	.	.	TGTGCCAGCAGTGAGCGGTGGGGAGATACCTACGAGCAGTACTTC	CASSERWGDTYEQYF
TRBJ2-3	TRBV7-7	.	.	TGTGCCAGCAGCTTAGGGTTCGGGAGAGGCCAGGATACGCAGTATTTT	CASSLGFGRGQDTQYF
TRBJ1-1	TRBV5-4	.	.	TGTGCCAGCAGCTGGTTCGGGACAAAGAACACTGAAGCTTTCTTT	CASSWFGTKNTEAFF
TRBJ1-3	TRBV2	.	.	TGTGCCAGCAGTGCAGTTCTATCTCGAGCAGGAAACACCATATATTTT	CASSAVLSRAGNTIYF
TRBJ2-1	TRBV5-1	.	TRBD2	TGCGCCAGCAGCCAAAATCCGGGACTAGGCGGCAATGAGCAGTTCTTC	CASSQNPGLGGNEQFF
TRBJ1-4	TRBV28	.	.	TGTGCCACCACAAGGGGTAGCTCTAATGAAAAACTGTTTTTT	CATTRGSSNEKLFF
TRBJ1-1	TRBV27	.	.	TGTGCCAGCTTCTACAGTGAGGGGAAAATAGGGACTGAAGCTTTCTTT	CASFYSEGKIGTEAFF
TRBJ2-2	TRBV6-7	once	TRBD2	TGTGCCAGCAGTTACCAAATCCCGGGACTAGCGGGAGTGAACACCGGGGAGCTGTTTTTT	CASSYQIPGLAGVNTGELFF
TRBJ2-7	TRBV11-3	.	TRBD2	TGTGCCAGCAGCTCGCCCGGACTAGCGGGAGCATTAGAGCAGTACTTC	CASSSPGLAGALEQYF
TRBJ2-2	TRBV30	.	.	TGTGCCTGGAGTTTCCCAGGGGCGAATGTCCCCGGGGAGCTGTTTTTT	CAWSFPGANVPGELFF
TRBJ1-5	TRBV27	.	TRBD1	TGTGCCAGCAGTTTACTGGGACAGGGAAGAGGACAGCCCCAGCATTTT	CASSLLGQGRGQPQHF
TRBJ1-3	TRBV18	.	.	TGTGCCAGCTCACCGGCCGGGGTCCTCTCTGGAAACACCATATATTTT	CASSPAGVLSGNTIYF
TRBJ2-5	TRBV5-4	.	.	TGTGCCAGCAGCTTGGCAAATGGAAAAGAGACCCAGTACTTC	CASSLANGKETQYF
TRBJ2-7	TRBV18	.	TRBD1	TGTGCCAGCTCACCACCTGGACAGGCTAACGAGCAGTACTTC	CASSPPGQANEQYF
TRBJ1-1	TRBV27	.	TRBD1	TGTGCCAGCAGTTTAAGACAGGGGGACACTGAAGCTTTCTTT	CASSLRQGDTEAFF
TRBJ1-2	TRBV28	.	TRBD1	TGTGCCAGCAGGGACGGACAGGCCATGGGAGGCTACACCTTC	CASRDGQAMGGYTF
TRBJ2-6	TRBV25-1	.	.	TGTGCCAGCAGTGAACCCCAGGTCTCTGGGGCCAACGTCCTGACTTTC	CASSEPQVSGANVLTF
TRBJ2-7	TRBV27	.	TRBD2	TGTGCCAGCAGTCCTCTCGGACTAGCGGGAGAGGGGGGTAGCTCCTACGAGCAGTACTTC	CASSPLGLAGEGGSSYEQYF
TRBJ1-5	TRBV10-3	.	.	TGTGCCATCAGCCCCGACAGGTTAGGGAATCAGCCCCAGCATTTT	CAISPDRLGNQPQHF
TRBJ1-3	TRBV9	once	.	TGTGCCAGCAGCGTATCAGGGGAAGGAAACACCATATATTTT	CASSVSGEGNTIYF
TRBJ2-7	TRBV7-8	.	.	TGTGCCAGCAGCTTTCGGGGTCCGAGCTCCTACGAGCAGTACTTC	CASSFRGPSSYEQYF
TRBJ2-7	TRBV5-4	once	.	TGTGCCAGCAGCTTGGCCGGGACCATCGAGCAGTACTTC	CASSLAGTIEQYF
TRBJ1-5	TRBV25-1	.	.	TGTGCCAGCAGTGTTAACAATCAGCCCCAGCATTTT	CASSVNNQPQHF
TRBJ2-1	TRBV27	.	.	TGTGCCAGCAGCATAAGAGGGGTTTCCGATGAGCAGTTCTTC	CASSIRGVSDEQFF
TRBJ1-1	TRBV7-2	once	TRBD1	TGTGCCAGCAGCTCAGGGGGAAGCACTGAAGCTTTCTTT	CASSSGGSTEAFF